This T cell receptor beta chain was captured by sequencing in a study of blood T cells in healthy people across ages. Using a J-beta primer mix together with a sample-barcoded 5' primer, a second PCR was run for about 6 to 12 cycles. TCRdb passed the 5' RACE reads through MiXCR, listing each CDR3 protein once. The sample has roughly 1.6 million distinct CDR3 sequences, about 35% seen once. This CDR3 has 14 amino acids. V dropped 3 bases and J dropped 3 bases, with 13 bases sitting between them. The germline V gene has CDR1 SQVTM and CDR2 ANQGSEA. Many counts were recorded for this clonotype. Sequencing used blood. The chain has TRBV29-1 and TRBJ2-3, with a tentative D call TRBD2 (5 bases). The receptor was isolated from a woman in her 30s in good health. CDR3 DNA sequence: TGCAGCGTTGATGGACTCCTGAGGACAGATACGCAGTATTTT. Encoded protein: CSVDGLLRTDTQYF.